The clone carrying this TCR beta chain was picked up one time. Profiling of TCR beta VDJ combinations and CDR3 sequences used genomic DNA as template. A single record per CDR3 protein comes from TCRdb applying MiXCR to the reads. The top ten hold 3% to 5% of the sample, which has 400,000 to 500,000 distinct CDR3 sequences, about 70% seen once. These data come from a study of CD8+CD57+ T cells in acquired aplastic anemia. This sequence was found in a human donor in good health, serving as a control. The sequencing input was sorted CD4+, CD8+, or CD8+CD57+ T cells (not recorded which) from PBMCs.

The CDR3 is CASSPEGSYNSPLHF. CDR3 nucleotides: TGTGCCAGCAGCCCGGAAGGCTCCTATAATTCACCCCTCCACTTT. This sequence joins TRBV7-2 and TRBJ1-6; the D is unclear. The CDR3 covers 15 residues. Germline V gene data show CDR1 as SGHTA and CDR2 as FQGNSA. Between the trimmed V and J ends, which lost 5 bases and 0 bases, there was a span of 8 bases.